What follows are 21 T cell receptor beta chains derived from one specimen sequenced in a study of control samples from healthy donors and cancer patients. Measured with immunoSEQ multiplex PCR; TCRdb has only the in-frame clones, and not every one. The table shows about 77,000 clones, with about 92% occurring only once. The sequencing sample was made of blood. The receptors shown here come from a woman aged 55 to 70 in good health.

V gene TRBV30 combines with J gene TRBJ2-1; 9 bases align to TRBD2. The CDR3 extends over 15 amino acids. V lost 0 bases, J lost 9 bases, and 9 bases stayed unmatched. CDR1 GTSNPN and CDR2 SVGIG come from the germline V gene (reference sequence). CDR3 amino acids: CAWSVAGGPGIEQFF. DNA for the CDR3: TGTGCCTGGAGTGTGGCGGGAGGGCCCGGGATTGAGCAGTTCTTC.

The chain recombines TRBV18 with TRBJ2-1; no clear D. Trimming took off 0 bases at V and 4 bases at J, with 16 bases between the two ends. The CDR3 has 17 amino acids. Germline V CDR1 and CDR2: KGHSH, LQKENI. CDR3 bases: TGTGCCAGCTCACCACCGTCAAGAGTTGTGTGGTACAATGAGCAGTTCTTC. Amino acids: CASSPPSRVVWYNEQFF.

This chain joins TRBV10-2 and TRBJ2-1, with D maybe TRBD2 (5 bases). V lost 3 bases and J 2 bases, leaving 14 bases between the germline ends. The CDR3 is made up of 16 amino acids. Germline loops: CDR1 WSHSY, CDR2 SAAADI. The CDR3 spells CASSEGSGRAYNEQFF. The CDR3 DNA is TGCGCCAGCAGTGAAGGATCGGGGAGAGCCTACAATGAGCAGTTCTTC.

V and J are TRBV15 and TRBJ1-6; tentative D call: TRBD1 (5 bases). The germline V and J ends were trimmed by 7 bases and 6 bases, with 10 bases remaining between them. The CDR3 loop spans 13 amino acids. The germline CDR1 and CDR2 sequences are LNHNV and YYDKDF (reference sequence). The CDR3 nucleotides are TGTGCCACCACGCGAGGGGCTAATTCACCCCTCCACTTT. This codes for CATTRGANSPLHF.

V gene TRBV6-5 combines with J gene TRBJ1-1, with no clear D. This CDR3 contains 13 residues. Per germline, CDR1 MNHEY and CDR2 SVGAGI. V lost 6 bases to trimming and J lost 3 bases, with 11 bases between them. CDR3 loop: CASRRQRDTEAFF. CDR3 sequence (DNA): TGTGCCAGCAGGAGGCAGAGGGACACTGAAGCTTTCTTT.

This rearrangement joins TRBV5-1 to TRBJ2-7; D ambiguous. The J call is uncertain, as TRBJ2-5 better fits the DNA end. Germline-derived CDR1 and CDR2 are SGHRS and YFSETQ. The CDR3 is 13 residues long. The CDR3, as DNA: TGCGCCAGCAGCCGGAACCCGGAGGAGACCCAGTACTTC. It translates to CASSRNPEETQYF.

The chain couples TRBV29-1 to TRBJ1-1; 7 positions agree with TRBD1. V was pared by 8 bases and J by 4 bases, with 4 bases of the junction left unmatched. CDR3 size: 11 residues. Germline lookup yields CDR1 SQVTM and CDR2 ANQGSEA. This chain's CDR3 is CSTRQGTEAFF. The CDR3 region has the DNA TGCAGCACGAGACAGGGCACTGAAGCTTTCTTT.

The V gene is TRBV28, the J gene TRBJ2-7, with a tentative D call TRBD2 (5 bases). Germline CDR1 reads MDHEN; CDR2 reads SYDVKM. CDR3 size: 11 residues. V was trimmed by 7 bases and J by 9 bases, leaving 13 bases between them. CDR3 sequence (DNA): TGTGCCAGCACCTCGGTGAGCGGGCAGTACTTC. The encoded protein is CASTSVSGQYF.

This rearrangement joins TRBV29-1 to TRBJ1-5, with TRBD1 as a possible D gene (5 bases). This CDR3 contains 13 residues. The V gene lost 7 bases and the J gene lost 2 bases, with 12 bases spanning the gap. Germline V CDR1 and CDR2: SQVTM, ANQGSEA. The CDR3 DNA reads TGCAGCGCCCAATCGGGGGGCAATCAGCCCCAGCATTTT. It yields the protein CSAQSGGNQPQHF. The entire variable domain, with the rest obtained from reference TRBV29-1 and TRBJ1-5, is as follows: SAVISQKPSRDICQRGTSLTIQCQVDSQVTMMFWYRQQPGQSLTLIATANQGSEATYESGFVIDKFPISRPNLTFSTLTVSNMSPEDSSIYLCSAQSGGNQPQHFGDGTRLSIL.

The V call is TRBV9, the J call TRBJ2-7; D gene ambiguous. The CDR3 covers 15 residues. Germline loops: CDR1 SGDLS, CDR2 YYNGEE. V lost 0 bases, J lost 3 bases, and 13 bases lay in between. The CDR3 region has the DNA TGTGCCAGCAGCGTAGGTTGGAACCCGGACTACGAGCAGTACTTC. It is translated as CASSVGWNPDYEQYF.

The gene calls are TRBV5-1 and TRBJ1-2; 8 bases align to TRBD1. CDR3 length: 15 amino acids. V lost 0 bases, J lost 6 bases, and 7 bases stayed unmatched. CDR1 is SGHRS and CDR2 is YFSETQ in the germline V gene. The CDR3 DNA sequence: TGCGCCAGCAGCTTGGGACAGGGGATACAAAATGGCTACACCTTC. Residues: CASSLGQGIQNGYTF.

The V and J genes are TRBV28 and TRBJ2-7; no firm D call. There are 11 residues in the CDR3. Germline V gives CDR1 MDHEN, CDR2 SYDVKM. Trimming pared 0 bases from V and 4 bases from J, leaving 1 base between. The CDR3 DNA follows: TGTGCCAGCAGTTTATGGTACGAGCAGTACTTC. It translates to CASSLWYEQYF.

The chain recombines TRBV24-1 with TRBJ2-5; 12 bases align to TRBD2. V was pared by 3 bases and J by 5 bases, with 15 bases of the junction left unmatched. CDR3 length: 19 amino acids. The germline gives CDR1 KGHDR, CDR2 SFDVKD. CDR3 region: CATSDTVAYGLAGQETQYF. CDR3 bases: TGTGCCACCAGTGATACCGTTGCCTATGGACTAGCGGGACAGGAGACCCAGTACTTC.

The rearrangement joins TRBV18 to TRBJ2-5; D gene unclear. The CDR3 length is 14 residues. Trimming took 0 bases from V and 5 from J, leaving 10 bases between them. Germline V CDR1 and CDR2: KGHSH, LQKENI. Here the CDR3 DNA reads TGTGCCAGCTCACCACCGGGGTTTACCGAGACCCAGTACTTC. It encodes CASSPPGFTETQYF.

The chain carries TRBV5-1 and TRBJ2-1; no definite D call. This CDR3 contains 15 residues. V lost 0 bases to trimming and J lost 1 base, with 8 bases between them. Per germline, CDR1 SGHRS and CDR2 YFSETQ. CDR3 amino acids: CASSLAAVSYNEQFF. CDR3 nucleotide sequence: TGCGCCAGCAGCTTGGCGGCAGTTTCCTACAATGAGCAGTTCTTC.

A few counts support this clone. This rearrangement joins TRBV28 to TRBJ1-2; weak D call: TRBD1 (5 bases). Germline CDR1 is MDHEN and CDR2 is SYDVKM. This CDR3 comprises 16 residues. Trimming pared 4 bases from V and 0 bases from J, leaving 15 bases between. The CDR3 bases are TGTGCCAGCAGTTCCGGGGCGATTTCCCCTAACTATGGCTACACCTTC. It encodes CASSSGAISPNYGYTF.

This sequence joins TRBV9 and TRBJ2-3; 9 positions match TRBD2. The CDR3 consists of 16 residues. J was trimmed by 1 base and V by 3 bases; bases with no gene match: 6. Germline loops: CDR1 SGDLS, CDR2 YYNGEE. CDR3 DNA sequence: TGTGCCAGCAGCGCTAGGATAGCGGGAGGCACAGATACGCAGTATTTT. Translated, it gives CASSARIAGGTDTQYF.

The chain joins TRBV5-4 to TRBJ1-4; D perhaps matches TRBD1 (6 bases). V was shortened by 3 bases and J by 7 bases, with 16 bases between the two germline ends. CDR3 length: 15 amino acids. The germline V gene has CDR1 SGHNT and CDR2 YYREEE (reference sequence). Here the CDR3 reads CASSSTGGLGEKLFF. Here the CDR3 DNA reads TGTGCCAGCAGCTCCACCGGGGGGCTCGGTGAAAAACTGTTTTTT.

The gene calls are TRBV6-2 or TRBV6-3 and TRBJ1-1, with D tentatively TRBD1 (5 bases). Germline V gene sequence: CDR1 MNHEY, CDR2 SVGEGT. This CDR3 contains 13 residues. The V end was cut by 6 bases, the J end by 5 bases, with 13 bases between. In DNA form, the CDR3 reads TGTGCCAGCAGCCTAGTAGGGGAAACTGAAGCTTTCTTT. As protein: CASSLVGETEAFF.

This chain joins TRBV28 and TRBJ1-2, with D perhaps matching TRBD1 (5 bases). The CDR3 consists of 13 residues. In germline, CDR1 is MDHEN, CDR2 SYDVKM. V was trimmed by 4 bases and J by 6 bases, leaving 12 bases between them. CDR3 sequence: CASSSVGRDGYTF. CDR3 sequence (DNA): TGTGCCAGCAGTTCTGTGGGGCGAGATGGCTACACCTTC.

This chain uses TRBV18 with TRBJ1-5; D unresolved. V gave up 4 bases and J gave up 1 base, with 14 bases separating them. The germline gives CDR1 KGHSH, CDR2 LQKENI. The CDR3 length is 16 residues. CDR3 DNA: TGTGCCAGCTCACTCGGAGGAGGTGGGAGCAATCAGCCCCAGCATTTT. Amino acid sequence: CASSLGGGGSNQPQHF. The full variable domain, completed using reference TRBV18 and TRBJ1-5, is NAGVMQNPRHLVRRRGQEARLRCSPMKGHSHVYWYRQLPEEGLKFMVYLQKENIIDESGMPKERFSAEFPKEGPSILRIQQVVRGDSAAYFCASSLGGGGSNQPQHFGDGTRLSIL.